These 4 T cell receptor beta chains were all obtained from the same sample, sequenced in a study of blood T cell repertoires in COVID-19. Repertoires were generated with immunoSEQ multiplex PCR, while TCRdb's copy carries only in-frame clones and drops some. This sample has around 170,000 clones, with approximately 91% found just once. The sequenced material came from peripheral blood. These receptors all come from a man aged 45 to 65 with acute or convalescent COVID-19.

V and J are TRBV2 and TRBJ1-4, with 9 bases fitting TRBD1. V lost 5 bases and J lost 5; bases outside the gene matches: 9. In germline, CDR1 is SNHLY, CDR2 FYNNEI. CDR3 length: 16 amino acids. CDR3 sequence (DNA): TGTGCCAGCAGTTGGGACAGGGATTCGTGGAATGAAAAACTGTTTTTT. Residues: CASSWDRDSWNEKLFF.

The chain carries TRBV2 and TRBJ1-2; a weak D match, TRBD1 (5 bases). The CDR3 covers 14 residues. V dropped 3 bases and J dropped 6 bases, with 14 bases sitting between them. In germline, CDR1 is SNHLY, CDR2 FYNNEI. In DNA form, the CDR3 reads TGTGCCAGCAGTGAGTTAAGGGGCCCGAATGGCTACACCTTC. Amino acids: CASSELRGPNGYTF.

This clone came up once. The CDR3 here is CASSVVGSETVNTGELFF. CDR3 nucleotide sequence: TGTGCCAGCAGCGTAGTCGGGTCAGAGACAGTCAACACCGGGGAGCTGTTTTTT. J is TRBJ2-2 and V is TRBV9; perhaps TRBD1 as D (5 bases). CDR1 is SGDLS and CDR2 is YYNGEE in the germline V gene. This CDR3 region has 18 residues. The ends were cut back, 0 bases at V and 2 bases at J, with 17 bases in the middle.

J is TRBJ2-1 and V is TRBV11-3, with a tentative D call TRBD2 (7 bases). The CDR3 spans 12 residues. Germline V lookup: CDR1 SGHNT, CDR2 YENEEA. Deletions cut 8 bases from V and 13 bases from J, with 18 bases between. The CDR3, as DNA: TGTGCCAGCCAGATTGAGGGGGGGCCCCAGTTCTTC. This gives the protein CASQIEGGPQFF.